This TCR beta chain was recovered during a study of blood T cell repertoires in COVID-19. The data were produced by immunoSEQ multiplex PCR, yet TCRdb's version contains in-frame clones alone and is incomplete. The data show around 280,000 clones, around 89% seen once. V was trimmed by 4 bases and J by 8 bases, leaving 11 bases between them. The V gene's germline CDR1 is LNHDA and CDR2 SQIVND (reference sequence). The CDR3 has 12 residues. The chain combines TRBV19 with TRBJ1-2; D possibly corresponds to TRBD1 (5 bases). The specimen sequenced was PBMCs or T cells enriched from blood (not recorded which). The sequence was obtained from a woman aged 18-29 years with acute COVID-19. CDR3 nucleotide sequence: TGTGCCAGTAGTACCTCAGGGTTAGGCTACACCTTC. Amino acids: CASSTSGLGYTF.